These 16 T cell receptor beta chains came from one sample sequenced in a study of shared T cell receptors in the human thymus. Sequencing was performed with immunoSEQ multiplex PCR; in TCRdb, only in-frame clones are kept and a portion is missing. The table has some 660,000 clones, about 89% seen once. The same data also contributed to another study, on human thymus T cells.

The sample comprised thymocytes. These TCRs come from a boy in the first two years of life with a congenital heart defect.

This sequence joins TRBV4-1 and TRBJ2-5; D not resolved. V was pared by 2 bases and J by 5 bases, with 12 bases between. Germline V gene data show CDR1 as MGHRA and CDR2 as YSYEKL. CDR3 length equals 14 residues. CDR3 sequence: CASSQHSDGETQYF. The CDR3 DNA follows: TGCGCCAGCAGCCAACATTCCGACGGGGAGACCCAGTACTTC.

This clone was seen a single time. The chain combines TRBV7-2 with TRBJ2-7, with TRBD2 identical over 14 bases. CDR1 is SGHTA and CDR2 is FQGNSA in the germline V gene. With V trimmed by 4 bases and J by 2 bases, 4 bases remained unmatched. CDR3 length: 16 residues. For the CDR3, the DNA is TGTGCCAGCAGCTCCGGGACTAGCGGGAGTCCCTACGAGCAGTACTTC. Translation: CASSSGTSGSPYEQYF.

This clone was seen once. The chain recombines TRBV11-2 with TRBJ2-7; 10 nucleotides agree with TRBD2. This CDR3 region has 14 residues. V trimming: 4 bases; J trimming: 6 bases; junction bases outside the gene matches: 6. The V gene's germline CDR1 is SGHAT and CDR2 FQNNGV. The CDR3 loop reads CASSSRLAGAEQYF. The DNA for the CDR3 is TGTGCCAGCAGCTCCAGACTAGCGGGTGCCGAGCAGTACTTC. Full variable domain (rest looked up from reference TRBV11-2 and TRBJ2-7): EAGVAQSPRYKIIEKRQSVAFWCNPISGHATLYWYQQILGQGPKLLIQFQNNGVVDDSQLPKDRFSAERLKGVDSTLKIQPAKLEDSAVYLCASSSRLAGAEQYFGPGTRLTVT.

The chain recombines TRBV5-4 with TRBJ2-1, with 9 bases that match TRBD2. The V gene end was trimmed by 0 bases and the J gene end by 13 bases; junction bases not matched to a gene: 20. This CDR3 contains 18 residues. The germline gives CDR1 SGHNT, CDR2 YYREEE (reference sequence). The CDR3 coding sequence is TGTGCCAGCAGCTTGGGGGGTGTCGGGGAAGCGGGAGGCCGCCAACAGTTCTTC. Residues: CASSLGGVGEAGGRQQFF.

The chain carries TRBV28 and TRBJ1-1; tentatively, D is TRBD1 (5 bases). V lost 2 bases and J lost 4, with 17 bases in between. Germline V gives CDR1 MDHEN, CDR2 SYDVKM. This CDR3 has 16 residues. The CDR3 loop is CASSLSLLGLSTEAFF. The CDR3 bases are TGTGCCAGCAGTTTAAGTCTTTTGGGGCTGAGCACTGAAGCTTTCTTT. The variable domain in full, completed from reference TRBV28 and TRBJ1-1, reads DVKVTQSSRYLVKRTGEKVFLECVQDMDHENMFWYRQDPGLGLRLIYFSYDVKMKEKGDIPEGYSVSREKKERFSLILESASTNQTSMYLCASSLSLLGLSTEAFFGQGTRLTVV.

The chain employs TRBV6-6 and TRBJ1-2; the D is unclear. Trimming removed 2 bases from V and 7 bases from J, with 11 bases in between. There are 13 residues in the CDR3. CDR1 MNHNY and CDR2 SVGAGI come from the germline V gene (reference sequence). This chain's CDR3 is CASSYEAEGGYTF. In DNA form, the CDR3 reads TGTGCCAGCAGTTACGAGGCAGAGGGTGGCTACACCTTC.

The chain combines TRBV10-3 with TRBJ2-2; no reliable D call. Germline V gene sequence: CDR1 ENHRY, CDR2 SYGVKD. This CDR3 comprises 14 residues. Trimming shortened V by 7 bases and J by 1 base, and 10 bases separated the two germline ends. In DNA form, the CDR3 reads TGTGCCATCACGGGTAGTATGAACACCGGGGAGCTGTTTTTT. Amino acid sequence: CAITGSMNTGELFF.

This clone was picked up a small number of times. The chain recombines TRBV5-1 with TRBJ1-6, with D possibly being TRBD1 (5 bases). Looked up from germline, CDR1 is SGHRS and CDR2 is YFSETQ. CDR3 length equals 15 residues. The V and J ends lost 0 bases and 1 base respectively, with 5 bases between them. The CDR3 loop is CASSLEGSYNSPLHF. The CDR3 coding sequence is TGCGCCAGCAGCTTGGAGGGGTCCTATAATTCACCCCTCCACTTT.

The chain recombines TRBV6-1 with TRBJ1-2; weak D call: TRBD1 (6 bases). Germline V lookup: CDR1 MNHNS, CDR2 SASEGT. Trimming pared 1 base from V and 0 bases from J, leaving 6 bases between. CDR3 size: 14 residues. CDR3 in DNA: TGTGCCAGCAGTGAAGGGGACACTAACTATGGCTACACCTTC. Its translation is CASSEGDTNYGYTF.

This clone has just a few counts. The chain has TRBV19 and TRBJ1-2; a possible D gene is TRBD1 (6 bases). Between the trimmed V and J ends, which lost 3 bases and 5 bases, there was a span of 13 bases. Germline CDR1 and CDR2: LNHDA and SQIVND (reference sequence). The CDR3 loop spans 14 amino acids. DNA for the CDR3: TGTGCCAGTAGTATCCCGGGACACCTATATGGCTACACCTTC. Its translation is CASSIPGHLYGYTF.

The J gene is TRBJ2-7, the V gene TRBV19; D gene ambiguous. Germline V CDR1 and CDR2: LNHDA, SQIVND (reference sequence). CDR3 length: 11 residues. V lost 6 bases and J lost 7, with 10 bases in between. The chain's CDR3 is CASRSSREQYF. The DNA for the CDR3 is TGTGCCAGTAGATCATCCCGGGAGCAGTACTTC.

The chain couples TRBV10-1 to TRBJ2-1; the D gene is possibly TRBD2 (5 bases). Trimming shortened V by 5 bases and J by 7 bases, and 15 bases separated the two germline ends. The CDR3 is made up of 14 amino acids. The V gene's germline CDR1 is WNHNN and CDR2 SYGVQD (reference sequence). CDR3 nucleotide sequence: TGCGCCAGCAGTCGGGCGGGTACGGAGAATGAGCAGTTCTTC. It codes for CASSRAGTENEQFF.

This clone was seen a handful of times. V usage is TRBV4-3 and J usage is TRBJ1-1; a weak D match, TRBD1 (5 bases). Deletions cut 0 bases from V and 1 base from J, with 15 bases between. Germline assignment: CDR1 LGHNA and CDR2 YSLEER. The CDR3 sequence is 17 residues long. The CDR3 sequence is CASSQDRGGHANTEAFF. The CDR3 DNA reads TGCGCCAGCAGCCAAGATAGGGGTGGACACGCGAACACTGAAGCTTTCTTT.

This sequence joins TRBV4-1 and TRBJ1-5; no reliable D call. This CDR3 is 16 amino acids long. V lost 0 bases, J lost 0 bases, and 9 bases lay in between. Germline loops: CDR1 MGHRA, CDR2 YSYEKL. CDR3 sequence reads: CASSQEWRLSNQPQHF. CDR3 coding DNA: TGCGCCAGCAGCCAAGAGTGGAGACTTAGCAATCAGCCCCAGCATTTT.

The genes are TRBV28 and TRBJ2-2; 7 bases agree with TRBD2. J was trimmed by 3 bases and V by 3 bases; bases with no gene match: 10. Germline CDR1 is MDHEN and CDR2 is SYDVKM. The CDR3 sequence is 17 residues long. This CDR3 is CASSFRSLRGDTGELFF. Written as DNA, the CDR3 is TGTGCCAGCAGTTTTAGGTCCCTACGGGGGGACACCGGGGAGCTGTTTTTT.

The J gene is TRBJ2-3, the V gene TRBV29-1, with 12 nucleotides matching TRBD2. Germline trimming cut 3 bases from V and 2 bases from J; bases unmatched to any gene: 24. This CDR3 has 22 residues. Germline V CDR1 and CDR2: SQVTM, ANQGSEA. The CDR3 DNA sequence: TGCAGCGTTGAGACAGGGAGTATCCTAGCGGGGGGGATTCTCACACACACAGATACGCAGTATTTT. Translated: CSVETGSILAGGILTHTDTQYF.